This T cell receptor (beta chain) was sequenced during a study of blood T cell repertoires in COVID-19. At the level of the study: COVID-19 samples collected from the United States, Italy and Spain covered acute and convalescent phases. From T cells, B-cell-depleted T cells, or PBMCs came the material, which was cDNA or gDNA.

As handled by the study authors: Estimated nucleated cell counts came from reference gene primer amplification. Clones were read by immunoSEQ multiplex PCR, and TCRdb kept only the in-frame ones, dropping some. V, J and clone size reflect that table, while D and trimming were determined from the DNA. The repertoire holds roughly 56,000 clones, roughly 89% seen once, with approximately 13% in the top ten. V lost 1 base to trimming and J lost 2 bases, with 8 bases between them. The CDR3 runs 14 residues. Germline values: CDR1 LGHDT, CDR2 YNNKEL (reference sequence). Material: peripheral blood. The sequence came from a man in his 60s with active COVID-19. The V gene is TRBV3-1 (or the pseudogene TRBV3-2), the J gene TRBJ1-1, with D possibly being TRBD1 (6 bases). This chain's CDR3 is CASSQVGANTEAFF. DNA of the CDR3: TGTGCCAGCAGCCAAGTGGGGGCTAACACTGAAGCTTTCTTT.